Sequencing of this TCR beta chain was carried out in a study of Tregs in tolerant kidney transplant recipients. Regarding the study as a whole: The small number of patients limits these findings pending further validation.

On this clone itself: Antigen: not known.

Germline V gene data show CDR1 as SGHRS and CDR2 as YFSETQ. The CDR3 is made up of 17 amino acids. Trimming removed 0 bases from V and 3 bases from J; junction bases left unmatched: 3. Sequencing was performed with immunoSEQ multiplex PCR; in TCRdb, only in-frame clones are kept and a portion is missing. The sample contains 100,000 to 150,000 clones, about 90% of which appear only once. Unstimulated regulatory T cells (CD4+CD25+CD127-), CD4+CD25- non-regulatory cells, CD4 and CD8 cells were FACS-sorted from thawed PBMCs. The chain combines TRBV5-1 with TRBJ2-3, with 14 positions matching TRBD2. The TCR originated in a human donor in good health. The sequencing sample was made of CD4+ T cells from blood. The CDR3 bases are TGCGCCAGCAGCTTGGGGACTAGCGGGAGGACGACAGATACGCAGTATTTT. Translated: CASSLGTSGRTTDTQYF. The full variable domain, rest sourced from reference TRBV5-1 and TRBJ2-3, is KAGVTQTPRYLIKTRGQQVTLSCSPISGHRSVSWYQQTPGQGLQFLFEYFSETQRNKGNFPGRFSGRQFSNSRSEMNVSTLELGDSALYLCASSLGTSGRTTDTQYFGPGTRLTVL.